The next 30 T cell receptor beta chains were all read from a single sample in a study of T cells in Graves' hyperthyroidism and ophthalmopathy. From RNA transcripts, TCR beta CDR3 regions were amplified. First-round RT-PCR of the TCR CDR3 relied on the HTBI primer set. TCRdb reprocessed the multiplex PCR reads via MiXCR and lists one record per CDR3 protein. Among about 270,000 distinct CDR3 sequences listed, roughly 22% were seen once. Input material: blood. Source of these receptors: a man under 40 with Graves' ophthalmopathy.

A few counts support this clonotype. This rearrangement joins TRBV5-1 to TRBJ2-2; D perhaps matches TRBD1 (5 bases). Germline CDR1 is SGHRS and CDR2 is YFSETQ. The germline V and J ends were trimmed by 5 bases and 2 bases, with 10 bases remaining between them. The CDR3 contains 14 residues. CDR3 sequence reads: CASRDIVNTGELFF. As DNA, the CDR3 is TGCGCCAGCAGGGACATAGTCAACACCGGGGAGCTGTTTTTT.

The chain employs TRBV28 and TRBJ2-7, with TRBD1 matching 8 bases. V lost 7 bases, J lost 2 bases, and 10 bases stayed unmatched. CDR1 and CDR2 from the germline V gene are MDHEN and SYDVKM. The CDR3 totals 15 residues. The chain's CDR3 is CASTPQGTGTYEQYF. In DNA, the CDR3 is TGTGCCAGCACACCGCAGGGGACAGGTACCTACGAGCAGTACTTC.

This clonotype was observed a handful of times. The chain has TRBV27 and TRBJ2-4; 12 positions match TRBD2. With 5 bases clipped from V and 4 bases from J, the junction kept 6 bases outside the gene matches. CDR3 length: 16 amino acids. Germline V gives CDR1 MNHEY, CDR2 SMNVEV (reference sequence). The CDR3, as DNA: TGTGCCAGCAGTCCCCTAGCGGGGGGGGGAAAAAACATTCAGTACTTC. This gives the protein CASSPLAGGGKNIQYF.

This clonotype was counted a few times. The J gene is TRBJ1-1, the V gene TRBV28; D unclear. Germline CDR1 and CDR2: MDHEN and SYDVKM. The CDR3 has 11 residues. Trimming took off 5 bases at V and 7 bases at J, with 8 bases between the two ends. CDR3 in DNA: TGTGCCAGCAGTAATACAGTTGAAGCTTTCTTT. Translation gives CASSNTVEAFF.

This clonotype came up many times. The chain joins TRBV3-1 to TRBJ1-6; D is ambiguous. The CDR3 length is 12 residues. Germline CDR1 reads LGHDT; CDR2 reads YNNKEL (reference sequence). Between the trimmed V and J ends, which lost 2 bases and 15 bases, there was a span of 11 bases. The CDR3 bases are TGTGCCAGCAGCCAACGCAACGAGAACCTCCACTTT. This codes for CASSQRNENLHF.

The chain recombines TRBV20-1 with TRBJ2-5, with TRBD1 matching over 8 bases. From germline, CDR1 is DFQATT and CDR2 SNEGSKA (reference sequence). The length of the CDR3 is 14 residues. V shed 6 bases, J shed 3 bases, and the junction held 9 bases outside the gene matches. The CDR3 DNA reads TGCAGTGCCTACCGGACAGGGATGGAAGAGACCCAGTACTTC. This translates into CSAYRTGMEETQYF.

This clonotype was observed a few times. The CDR3 here is CASSPRGASGNTIYF. CDR3 bases: TGTGCCAGCAGCCCCCGGGGAGCCTCTGGAAACACCATATATTTT. V is TRBV7-9 and J is TRBJ1-3; the D is unclear. This CDR3 is 15 amino acids long. Trimming shortened V by 5 bases and J by 0 bases, and 11 bases separated the two germline ends. Germline CDR1 is SEHNR and CDR2 is FQNEAQ (reference sequence).

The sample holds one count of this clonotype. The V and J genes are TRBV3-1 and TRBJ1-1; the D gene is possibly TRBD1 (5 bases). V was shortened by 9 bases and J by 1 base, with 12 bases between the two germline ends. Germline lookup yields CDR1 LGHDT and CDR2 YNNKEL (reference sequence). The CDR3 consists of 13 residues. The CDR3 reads CASRTIRNTEAFF. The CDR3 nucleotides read TGTGCCAGTCGGACAATTCGGAACACTGAAGCTTTCTTT.

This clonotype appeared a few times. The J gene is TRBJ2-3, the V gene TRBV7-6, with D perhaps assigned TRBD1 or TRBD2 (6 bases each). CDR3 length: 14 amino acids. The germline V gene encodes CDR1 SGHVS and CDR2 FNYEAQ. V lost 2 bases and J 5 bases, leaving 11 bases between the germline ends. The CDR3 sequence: CASSLTGRLDTQYF. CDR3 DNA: TGTGCCAGCAGCTTAACAGGGAGGTTAGATACGCAGTATTTT.

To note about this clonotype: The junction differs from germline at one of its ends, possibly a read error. CDR3 coding DNA: TGTGCTAGTGGATCGGGACAGGGAGCCTACAAGCAGTACTTC. It codes for CASGSGQGAYKQYF. The V and J genes are TRBV12-5 and TRBJ2-7; the match to TRBD1 covers 9 bases. Germline CDR1 reads LGHNT; CDR2 reads FRNRAP. The CDR3 totals 14 residues.

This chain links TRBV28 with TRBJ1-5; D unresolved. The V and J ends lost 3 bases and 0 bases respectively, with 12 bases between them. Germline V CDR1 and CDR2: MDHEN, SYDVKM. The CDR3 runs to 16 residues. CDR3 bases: TGTGCCAGCAGTTTTCTCGCCCCGGTTAGCAATCAGCCCCAGCATTTT. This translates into CASSFLAPVSNQPQHF.

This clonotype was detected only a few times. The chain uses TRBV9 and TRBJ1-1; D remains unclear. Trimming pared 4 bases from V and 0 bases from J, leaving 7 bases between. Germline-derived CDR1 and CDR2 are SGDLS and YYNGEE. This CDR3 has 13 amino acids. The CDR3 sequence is CASSPRMNTEAFF. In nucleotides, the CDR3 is TGTGCCAGCAGCCCTAGGATGAACACTGAAGCTTTCTTT.

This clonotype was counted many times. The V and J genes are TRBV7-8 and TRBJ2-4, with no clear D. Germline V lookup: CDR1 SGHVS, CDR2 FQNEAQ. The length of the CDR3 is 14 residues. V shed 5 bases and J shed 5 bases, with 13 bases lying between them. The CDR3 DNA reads TGTGCCAGCAGCCGCACCGAGGTCGAAAACATTCAGTACTTC. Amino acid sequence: CASSRTEVENIQYF.

The CDR3 bases are TGTGCCAGCACCGGACTACCCGGTGCAGATACGCAGTATTTT. It codes for CASTGLPGADTQYF. The rearrangement uses TRBV5-4 and TRBJ2-3, with D perhaps TRBD2 (6 bases). The CDR3 covers 14 residues. Trimming removed 6 bases at V and 4 bases at J, with 15 bases between. Germline V gives CDR1 SGHNT, CDR2 YYREEE (reference sequence).

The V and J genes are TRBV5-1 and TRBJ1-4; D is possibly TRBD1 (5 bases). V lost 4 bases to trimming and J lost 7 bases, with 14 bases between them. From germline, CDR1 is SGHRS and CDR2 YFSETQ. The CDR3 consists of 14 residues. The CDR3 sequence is CASSGDPASEKLFF. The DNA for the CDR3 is TGCGCCAGCAGCGGGGACCCAGCGAGTGAAAAACTGTTTTTT.

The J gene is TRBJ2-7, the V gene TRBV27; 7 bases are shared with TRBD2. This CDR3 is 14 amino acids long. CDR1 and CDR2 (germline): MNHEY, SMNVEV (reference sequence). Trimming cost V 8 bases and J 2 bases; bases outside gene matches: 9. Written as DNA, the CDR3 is TGTGCCAGCCCCTTCGTTGCGGGAGCCTACGAGCAGTACTTC. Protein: CASPFVAGAYEQYF.

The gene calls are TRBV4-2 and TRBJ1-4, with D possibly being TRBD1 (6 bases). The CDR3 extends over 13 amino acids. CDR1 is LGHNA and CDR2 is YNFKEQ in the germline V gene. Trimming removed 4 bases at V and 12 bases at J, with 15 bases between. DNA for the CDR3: TGTGCCAGCAGCCCCCGGACGGCAGGGGAACTGTTTTTT. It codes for CASSPRTAGELFF.

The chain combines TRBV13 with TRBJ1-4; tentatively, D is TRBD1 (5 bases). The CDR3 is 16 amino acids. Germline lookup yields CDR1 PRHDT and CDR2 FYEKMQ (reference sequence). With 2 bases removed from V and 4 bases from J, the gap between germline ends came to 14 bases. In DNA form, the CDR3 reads TGTGCCAGCAGCTTACTTGGGGGTTCGAGTAATGAAAAACTGTTTTTT. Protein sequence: CASSLLGGSSNEKLFF. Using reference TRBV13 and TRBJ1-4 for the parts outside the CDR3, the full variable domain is AAGVIQSPRHLIKEKRETATLKCYPIPRHDTVYWYQQGPGQDPQFLISFYEKMQSDKGSIPDRFSAQQFSDYHSELNMSSLELGDSALYFCASSLLGGSSNEKLFFGSGTQLSVL.

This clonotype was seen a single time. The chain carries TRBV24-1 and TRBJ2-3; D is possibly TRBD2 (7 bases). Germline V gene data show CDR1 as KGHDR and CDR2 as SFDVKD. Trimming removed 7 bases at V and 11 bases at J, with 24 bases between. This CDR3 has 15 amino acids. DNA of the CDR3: TGTGCCACCAGCGGACAGACCGGAGCGGGATGGGGGCAGTATTTT. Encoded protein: CATSGQTGAGWGQYF.

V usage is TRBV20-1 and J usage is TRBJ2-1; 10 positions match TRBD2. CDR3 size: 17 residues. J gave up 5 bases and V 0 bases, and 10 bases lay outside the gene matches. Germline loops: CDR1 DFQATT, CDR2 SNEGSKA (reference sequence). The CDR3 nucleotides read TGCAGTGCTAGAGACCTGTTAGCTAGCGGGGGAAACAATGAGCAGTTCTTC. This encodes CSARDLLASGGNNEQFF.

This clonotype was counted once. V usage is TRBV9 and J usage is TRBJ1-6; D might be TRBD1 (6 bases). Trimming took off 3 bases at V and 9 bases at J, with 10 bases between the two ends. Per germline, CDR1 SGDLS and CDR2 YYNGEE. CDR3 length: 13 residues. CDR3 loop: CASSGLQGSPLHF. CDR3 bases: TGTGCCAGCAGCGGACTACAGGGTTCACCCCTCCACTTT.

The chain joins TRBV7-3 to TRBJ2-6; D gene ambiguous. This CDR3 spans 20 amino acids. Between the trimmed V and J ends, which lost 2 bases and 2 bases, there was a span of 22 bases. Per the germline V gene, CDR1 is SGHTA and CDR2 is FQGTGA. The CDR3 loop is CASSLEVDPAARPGANVLTF. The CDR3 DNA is TGTGCCAGCAGCTTAGAAGTGGATCCCGCGGCGCGCCCTGGGGCCAACGTCCTGACTTTC. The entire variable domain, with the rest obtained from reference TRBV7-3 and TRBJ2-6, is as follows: GAGVSQTPSNKVTEKGKYVELRCDPISGHTALYWYRQSLGQGPEFLIYFQGTGAADDSGLPNDRFFAVRPEGSVSTLKIQRTERGDSAVYLCASSLEVDPAARPGANVLTFGAGSRLTVL.

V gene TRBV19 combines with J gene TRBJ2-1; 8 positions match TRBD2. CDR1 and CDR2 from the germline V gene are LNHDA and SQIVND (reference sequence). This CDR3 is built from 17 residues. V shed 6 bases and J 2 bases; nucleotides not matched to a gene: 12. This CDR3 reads CASRLGRGSGTYNEQFF. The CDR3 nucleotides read TGTGCCAGTAGACTGGGGCGCGGTAGCGGGACCTACAATGAGCAGTTCTTC.

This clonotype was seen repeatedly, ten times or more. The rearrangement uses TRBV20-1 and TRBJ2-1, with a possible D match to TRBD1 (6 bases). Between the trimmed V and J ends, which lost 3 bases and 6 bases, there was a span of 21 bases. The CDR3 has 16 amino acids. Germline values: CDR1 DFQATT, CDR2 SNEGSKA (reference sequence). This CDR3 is CSARGRPGHPVNEQFF. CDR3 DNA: TGCAGTGCTAGGGGCCGGCCGGGACACCCGGTCAATGAGCAGTTCTTC.

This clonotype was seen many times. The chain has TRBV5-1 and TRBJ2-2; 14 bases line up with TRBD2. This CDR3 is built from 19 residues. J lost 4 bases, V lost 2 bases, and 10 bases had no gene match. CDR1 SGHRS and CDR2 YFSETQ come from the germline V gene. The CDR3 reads CASSFTPTSGRARTGELFF. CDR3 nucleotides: TGCGCCAGCAGCTTCACCCCGACTAGCGGGAGGGCGCGCACCGGGGAGCTGTTTTTT.

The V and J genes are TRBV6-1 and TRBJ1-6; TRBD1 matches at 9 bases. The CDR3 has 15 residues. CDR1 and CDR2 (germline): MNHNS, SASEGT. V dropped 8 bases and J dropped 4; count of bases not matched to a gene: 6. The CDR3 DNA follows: TGTGCCAGCGAGGGACAGGGTTTTTATAATTCACCCCTCCACTTT. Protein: CASEGQGFYNSPLHF.

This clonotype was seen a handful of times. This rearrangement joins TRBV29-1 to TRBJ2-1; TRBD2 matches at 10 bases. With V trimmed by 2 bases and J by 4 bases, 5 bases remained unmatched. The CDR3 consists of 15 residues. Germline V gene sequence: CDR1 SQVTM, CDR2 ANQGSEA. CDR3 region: CSVELLAGRYNEQFF. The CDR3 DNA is TGCAGCGTTGAATTACTAGCGGGACGATACAATGAGCAGTTCTTC.

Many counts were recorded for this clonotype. The CDR3 DNA reads as TGTGCCAGCAGTGAGCAGGGACTAGCGGGAGTTACCGGGGAGCTGTTTTTT. The encoded protein is CASSEQGLAGVTGELFF. This chain connects TRBV2 to TRBJ2-2, with TRBD2 matching over 14 bases. The CDR3 is 17 residues long. V shed 3 bases, J shed 5 bases, and the junction held 5 bases outside the gene matches. CDR1 SNHLY and CDR2 FYNNEI come from the germline V gene.

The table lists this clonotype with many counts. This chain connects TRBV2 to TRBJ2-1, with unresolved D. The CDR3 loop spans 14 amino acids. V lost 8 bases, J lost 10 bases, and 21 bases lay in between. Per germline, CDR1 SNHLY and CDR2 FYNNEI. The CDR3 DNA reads TGTGCCAGCGGGTGGCTAGACAATGTTCACGAGCAGTTCTTC. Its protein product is CASGWLDNVHEQFF.

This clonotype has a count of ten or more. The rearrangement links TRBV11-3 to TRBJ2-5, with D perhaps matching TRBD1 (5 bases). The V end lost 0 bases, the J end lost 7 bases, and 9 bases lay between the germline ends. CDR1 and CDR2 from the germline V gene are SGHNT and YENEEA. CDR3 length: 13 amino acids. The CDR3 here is CASSLDSQGTQYF. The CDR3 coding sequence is TGTGCCAGCAGCTTAGACTCCCAGGGGACCCAGTACTTC.